This T cell receptor beta chain is from a study of identical twins. TCRdb called the 5' RACE reads again in MiXCR, with one record for every CDR3 protein. The repertoire holds 500,000 to 600,000 distinct CDR3 sequences, with 20% to 25% as singletons. Ten or more counts support this clonotype. CDR3 length: 14 amino acids. V was shortened by 5 bases and J by 10 bases, with 15 bases between the two germline ends. The same sample was also studied in work on T cells expressing NK-cell markers. This second study says: The sequencing cohort of eight donors included seven HCMV-seropositive individuals and one seronegative individual. These same clonotypes (in several donors) also led the CD3+CD56-NKG2C+ fraction.

Sequenced: CD4+ T cells sorted from blood. The TCR sequence derives from a woman under 30 in good health. The chain employs TRBV12-3 or TRBV12-4 and TRBJ1-6; TRBD1 might be the D (5 bases). The CDR3 nucleotides are TGTGCCAGCAGTCCTCAGGGTGCAAGGTCACCCCTCCACTTT. Residues: CASSPQGARSPLHF.